Sequencing of this T cell receptor beta chain was carried out in a study of radiotherapy plus CTLA-4 blockade in lung cancer. General study results and limits: Radiotherapy was combined with ipilimumab, and tumor-derived TCR clones then expanded in blood.

Germline CDR1 reads SGHNT; CDR2 reads YYREEE (reference sequence). V was clipped by 0 bases and J by 3 bases, with 9 bases between them. CDR3 length equals 14 residues. Repertoires were generated with immunoSEQ multiplex PCR, while TCRdb's copy carries only in-frame clones and drops some. The sample holds tens of thousands of clones, about 74% seen once. This clone appeared a few times. Its antigen is currently unknown. This sequence was found in a human donor with non-small cell lung cancer who had stable disease on radiotherapy plus ipilimumab. Here the sequenced sample was peripheral blood, taken from a patient treated with radiotherapy plus ipilimumab. The chain couples TRBV5-4 to TRBJ1-2, with D possibly matching TRBD1 (6 bases). The CDR3 is CASSLGTEDYGYTF. CDR3 bases: TGTGCCAGCAGCTTGGGGACAGAGGACTATGGCTACACCTTC.